These 3 T cell receptor beta chains were sequenced from one sample in a study of CD4 T cells in relation to SARS-CoV-2 and coronaviruses. The unexposed donors gave CD4+ T cells in about 2011-2019, prior to COVID-19. Sequencing used immunoSEQ multiplex PCR; TCRdb keeps in-frame clones, though not all of them. The repertoire holds under 90,000 clones, 85% to 95% seen once, with 0.23% in the top ten. The sample was naive CD4+ T cells from PBMCs. Subset indicated: naive CD4+ T cells isolated by negative enrichment. These receptors were collected from a human donor in good health.

In the case of this clone: Other DNA sequences in this sample translate to the same CDR3. The CDR3 DNA reads TGTGCCAGCAGCGTCGCAGGGGATCAGCCCCAGCATTTT. Translated: CASSVAGDQPQHF. The V gene is TRBV9, the J gene TRBJ1-5; D perhaps matches TRBD1 (6 bases). Germline values: CDR1 SGDLS, CDR2 YYNGEE. The CDR3 is 13 amino acids. V lost 2 bases, J lost 5 bases, and 8 bases lay in between.

CDR3 sequence (DNA): TGTGCCAGCAGCGCTCAACAGCGCACTGAAGCTTTCTTT. This translates into CASSAQQRTEAFF. V is TRBV9 and J is TRBJ1-1; D not certain. The CDR3 has 13 amino acids. CDR1 and CDR2 from the germline V gene are SGDLS and YYNGEE. Trimming took 3 bases from V and 4 from J, leaving 10 bases between them. Together with reference TRBV9 and TRBJ1-1, the CDR3 gives the full variable domain: DSGVTQTPKHLITATGQRVTLRCSPRSGDLSVYWYQQSLDQGLQFLIQYYNGEERAKGNILERFSAQQFPDLHSELNLSSLELGDSALYFCASSAQQRTEAFFGQGTRLTVV.

The chain recombines TRBV11-2 with TRBJ1-1, with D possibly being TRBD1 (6 bases). V lost 2 bases and J lost 0, with 10 bases in between. The CDR3 has 15 residues. Germline V gene data show CDR1 as SGHAT and CDR2 as FQNNGV. Written as DNA, the CDR3 is TGTGCCAGCAGCTTACGCGGACAGATGAACACTGAAGCTTTCTTT. This encodes CASSLRGQMNTEAFF.